Reported below is one T cell receptor beta chain. Its antigen is currently unknown. These data are taken from a study of shared clonotypes between healthy human individuals. Study as a whole: Sampling drew on donors who were a couple of women and three men aged 18 to 49. CD4 naive and memory got three plates each, CD8 naive two, CD8 memory one. Findings and caveats of the study: Read depth was anticipated to influence clonotype sharing among donors.

The repertoire was sequenced with immunoSEQ multiplex PCR; TCRdb's copy has only in-frame clones and lacks some. The data contain millions of clones, under 95% of them seen just once; the ten biggest clones take up 1.5% to 2%. Naive CD8 cells lacked CD45RO, underwent positive selection for CCR7 and left out terminally differentiated effector memory CD45RA+ cells. Healthy adults negative for HIV, lacking recent acute infections or vaccinations, served as donors. CDR1 and CDR2 from the germline V gene are MNHNS and SASEGT. Deletions cut 11 bases from V and 4 bases from J, with 23 bases between. The CDR3 extends over 15 amino acids.

The sequence derives from a man aged 18 to 35 in good health. Some clones in this sample may be carry-over from other donors' samples. V usage is TRBV6-1 and J usage is TRBJ1-2, with a tentative D call TRBD1 (5 bases). Sequenced: naive CD8+ T cells from PBMCs. In DNA form, the CDR3 reads TGTGCCTCCACAAATGTGGGGGTTCGGGTCTATGGCTACACCTTC. Its translation is CASTNVGVRVYGYTF.